These T cell receptor beta chains were read from a single sample in a study of graft-versus-host responses after intestinal transplantation. Generated by immunoSEQ multiplex PCR, the TCRdb table keeps only in-frame clones and is missing some. Of under 150,000 clones in the sample, approximately 90% were seen once. These TCRs are of unknown antigen specificity. The sequencing used unstimulated CD4+ T cells sorted from spleen or lymph node cells, collected before intestinal transplant. The origin of the receptors is a human donor who received an intestinal transplant. Both conserved end residues are part of each CDR3. The D gene is left open where the match is weak. Size tells how often a clone was seen (once, few, many) or the class of an expanded clone, and some rows leave it out.

>NA|TRBJ1-6|16|NA|TRBV13
TGTGCCAGCAGCTTGGGTGGGGGGCTGGTATATTCACCCCTCCACTTT
CASSLGGGLVYSPLHF
>TRBD1|TRBJ1-2|15|NA|TRBV6-1
TGTGCCAGCAGTCCTTTACAGGGGGCTAACTATGGCTACACCTTC
CASSPLQGANYGYTF
>TRBD1|TRBJ2-6|16|NA|TRBV5-1
TGCGCCAGCAGCTTGGGGGACAGCCTGTTGGCCAACGTCCTGACTTTC
CASSLGDSLLANVLTF
>NA|TRBJ1-1|18|NA|TRBV6-1
TGTGCCAGCAGTGAAGGGCCCCGCAGGGGCCGCATGAACACTGAAGCTTTCTTT
CASSEGPRRGRMNTEAFF
>TRBD2|TRBJ2-7|15|NA|TRBV6-5
TGTGCCAGCAGTTACTCGATAGCGGGGGAATACGAGCAGTACTTC
CASSYSIAGEYEQYF
>NA|TRBJ2-7|13|few|TRBV19
TGTGCCAGTAGTATAGATCAGAAAAGCGCGCAGTACTTC
CASSIDQKSAQYF
>TRBD1|TRBJ1-5|16|NA|TRBV30
TGTGCCTGGAGTGTGTACTGGGACAGGGGGAATCAGCCCCAGCATTTT
CAWSVYWDRGNQPQHF
>NA|TRBJ2-5|11|NA|TRBV2
TGTGCCAGCTCGGTGCAAGAGACCCAGTACTTC
CASSVQETQYF
>NA|TRBJ2-3|16|NA|TRBV27
TGTGCCAGCAGTTTATCGGGGGGGGCTAGGACAGATACGCAGTATTTT
CASSLSGGARTDTQYF
>TRBD1|TRBJ2-5|15|NA|TRBV5-1
TGCGCCAGCAGCTTGCTCGGGACAGGGAAAGAGACCCAGTACTTC
CASSLLGTGKETQYF
>TRBD2|TRBJ2-2|14|few|TRBV5-4
TGTGCCAGCAGCTCTTCCCTAGCGGGCGGGGAGCTGTTTTTT
CASSSSLAGGELFF
>NA|TRBJ2-3|14|NA|TRBV9
TGTGCCAGCAGCGTAGGTCTAGATGGCGATACGCAGTATTTT
CASSVGLDGDTQYF
>TRBD2|TRBJ2-3|14|NA|TRBV11-2
TGTGCCAGCAGCTCCAGGACTAGCACGAATACGCAGTATTTT
CASSSRTSTNTQYF
>TRBD2|TRBJ2-7|12|NA|TRBV2
TGTGCCAGCACTAGCGGGGGCTCCGAGCAGTACTTC
CASTSGGSEQYF
>TRBD1|TRBJ2-3|14|NA|TRBV2
TGTGCCAGCAGTGAAAGGGACAGGGCAGATACGCAGTATTTT
CASSERDRADTQYF
>NA|TRBJ1-1|13|once|TRBV7-8
TGTGCCAGCAGCCCCACGGTGAACACTGAAGCTTTCTTT
CASSPTVNTEAFF
>TRBD2|TRBJ2-5|16|NA|TRBV5-4
TGTGCCAGCAGCTCGGAGGCTAGCGGGGGTGGCGAGACCCAGTACTTC
CASSSEASGGGETQYF
>NA|TRBJ1-2|15|NA|TRBV6-5
TGTGCCAGCAGTCACAATCCCGGGAGATTTTATGGCTACACCTTC
CASSHNPGRFYGYTF
>TRBD1|TRBJ1-6|15|NA|TRBV2
TGTGCCAGCAATCTACAGGGGACCTATAATTCACCCCTCCACTTT
CASNLQGTYNSPLHF
>NA|TRBJ2-7|14|NA|TRBV30
TGTGCCTGGAGTGGCGGGGCTAGCTCCTACGAGCAGTACTTC
CAWSGGASSYEQYF